This T cell receptor (beta chain) was retrieved from a study of blood T cell repertoires in COVID-19. Method: immunoSEQ multiplex PCR; TCRdb's copy keeps in-frame clones and lacks some. Among approximately 330,000 clones, roughly 85% were seen once, and the ten largest hold about 4.2%. This clonotype originated in a woman aged 35 to 49 with acute COVID-19. Material: PBMCs or T cells enriched from blood (not recorded which).

The DNA of the CDR3 is TGCAGCGTTAAAGGGCAGGGGCCCTCATCTTCAGAAGCTTTCTTT. It yields the protein CSVKGQGPSSSEAFF. The chain recombines TRBV29-1 with TRBJ1-1; perhaps TRBD1 as D (6 bases). The germline V gene encodes CDR1 SQVTM and CDR2 ANQGSEA. V lost 5 bases and J lost 8, with 24 bases in between. The CDR3 is 15 amino acids.